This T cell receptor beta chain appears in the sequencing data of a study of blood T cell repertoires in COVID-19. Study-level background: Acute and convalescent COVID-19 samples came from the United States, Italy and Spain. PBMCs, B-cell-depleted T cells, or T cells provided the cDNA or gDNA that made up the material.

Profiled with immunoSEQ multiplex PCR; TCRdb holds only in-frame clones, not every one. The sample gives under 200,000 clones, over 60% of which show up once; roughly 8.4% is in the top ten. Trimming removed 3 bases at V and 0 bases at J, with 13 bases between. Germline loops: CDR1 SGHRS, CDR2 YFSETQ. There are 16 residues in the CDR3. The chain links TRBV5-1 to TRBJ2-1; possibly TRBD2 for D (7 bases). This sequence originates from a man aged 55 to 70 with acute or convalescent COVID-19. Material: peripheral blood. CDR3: CASSWEGHSSYNEQFF. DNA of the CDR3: TGCGCCAGCAGCTGGGAGGGACACAGCTCCTACAATGAGCAGTTCTTC.